This is a list of T cell receptor beta chains from one sample in a study of CD8 T cells in ankylosing spondylitis. From the 5' RACE reads, TCRdb called clonotypes with MiXCR, one entry per CDR3 protein. Of 230,000 or so distinct CDR3 sequences listed, about 24% are singletons. The specimen was blood, either unsorted or a sorted T cell fraction (not recorded which). All receptors come from a male donor with ankylosing spondylitis or in good health (not recorded which). Each CDR3 is given with its conserved first and last residue. D genes are given only for firm matches. Where a row states a size, it is once, few, many or the class of an expanded clone; other rows omit it.

.,.,TRBV12-3/TRBV12-4,TRBJ2-5,CASSPGDRPLQETQYF,TGTGCCAGCAGTCCTGGTGACAGACCACTCCAAGAGACCCAGTACTTC
.,many,TRBV3-1,TRBJ2-7,CASSQDTKDYEQYF,TGTGCCAGCAGCCAAGATACCAAGGATTACGAGCAGTACTTC
.,many,TRBV7-6,TRBJ2-3,CASSLFITFTDTQYF,TGTGCCAGCAGCTTATTTATAACCTTTACAGATACGCAGTATTTT
TRBD2,few,TRBV20-1,TRBJ2-3,CSADRGGSTDTQYF,TGCAGTGCGGACCGCGGGGGAAGCACAGATACGCAGTATTTT
.,.,TRBV6-5,TRBJ1-6,CASSYDRGIFTNSPLHF,TGTGCCAGCAGTTACGACCGGGGAATCTTTACGAATTCACCCCTCCACTTT
TRBD2,.,TRBV20-1,TRBJ2-3,CSAEKTSGGTDTQYF,TGCAGTGCTGAAAAGACTAGCGGGGGCACAGATACGCAGTATTTT
.,.,TRBV5-1,TRBJ1-4,CASSLGTNEKLFF,TGCGCCAGCAGCTTGGGCACCAATGAAAAACTGTTTTTT
TRBD2,.,TRBV20-1,TRBJ2-5,CSARLAGGRETQYF,TGCAGTGCAAGACTAGCGGGGGGGCGGGAGACCCAGTACTTC
.,.,TRBV20-1,TRBJ2-3,CGAREVDTQYF,TGCGGTGCTAGAGAAGTAGATACGCAGTATTTT
TRBD2,few,TRBV3-1,TRBJ2-7,CASSQIGWGGEDYEQYF,TGTGCCAGCAGCCAAATCGGCTGGGGGGGGGAAGACTACGAGCAGTACTTC
TRBD1,.,TRBV5-5,TRBJ2-3,CASSLPGQTLTDTQYF,TGTGCCAGCAGCTTGCCGGGACAGACACTCACAGATACGCAGTATTTT
.,few,TRBV2,TRBJ2-7,CASNRAGVGHEQYF,TGTGCCAGCAACAGAGCAGGGGTCGGCCACGAGCAGTACTTC
.,few,TRBV2,TRBJ2-3,CASSKRGDTQYF,TGTGCCAGCAGTAAAAGGGGAGATACGCAGTATTTT
TRBD1,.,TRBV10-3,TRBJ2-7,CAAGGQGMGSSYEQYF,TGTGCCGCCGGAGGACAGGGAATGGGAAGCTCCTACGAGCAGTACTTC
.,many,TRBV5-1,TRBJ1-2,CASSLGEDYTF,TGCGCCAGCAGCTTGGGTGAAGACTACACCTTC
.,many,TRBV29-1,TRBJ2-2,CSAAGGRANTGELFF,TGCAGCGCTGCAGGTGGACGGGCGAACACCGGGGAGCTGTTTTTT
.,.,TRBV4-2,TRBJ2-3,CASSQDLWATQYF,TGTGCCAGCAGCCAAGACCTATGGGCTACGCAGTATTTT
TRBD1,many,TRBV20-1,TRBJ1-6,CSAREWTGINSPLHF,TGCAGTGCTAGAGAATGGACAGGGATTAATTCACCCCTCCACTTT
TRBD2,.,TRBV2,TRBJ2-1,CTFSPRTSGGHGDEQFF,TGTACCTTCAGTCCCCGGACTAGCGGGGGCCACGGGGATGAGCAGTTCTTC
TRBD1,many,TRBV20-1,TRBJ2-1,CSARDPGTGGYNEQFF,TGCAGTGCTAGAGATCCCGGGACAGGGGGCTACAATGAGCAGTTCTTC
.,once,TRBV10-3,TRBJ2-7,CAMGEGPPGEQYF,TGTGCCATGGGAGAGGGACCCCCCGGCGAGCAGTACTTC
.,few,TRBV5-1,TRBJ1-2,CASSSDSGGWSGYTF,TGCGCCAGCAGCTCCGATTCCGGGGGCTGGAGCGGCTACACCTTC
.,.,TRBV20-1,TRBJ2-7,CSAVETGLSYEQYF,TGCAGTGCTGTAGAAACAGGCCTCTCCTACGAGCAGTACTTC
.,many,TRBV15,TRBJ2-7,CATALGAGGPYEQYF,TGTGCCACCGCCCTTGGAGCGGGTGGACCCTACGAGCAGTACTTC
.,.,TRBV5-1,TRBJ2-2,CASSRLENTGELFF,TGCGCCAGCAGCCGTCTAGAGAACACCGGGGAGCTGTTTTTT
.,.,TRBV5-1,TRBJ1-4,CASSLGDRRGEKLFF,TGCGCCAGCAGCTTGGGAGACAGGCGGGGTGAAAAACTGTTTTTT
.,.,TRBV5-1,TRBJ2-7,CASSLDGHSYEQYF,TGCGCCAGCAGCTTGGACGGACACTCCTACGAGCAGTACTTC
TRBD2,.,TRBV12-3/TRBV12-4,TRBJ2-3,CASTRSGVSTDTQYF,TGTGCCAGCACTCGTAGCGGGGTTAGCACAGATACGCAGTATTTT
.,once,TRBV7-6,TRBJ2-5,CASSSDLRETQYF,TGTGCCAGCAGCTCGGACCTGAGAGAGACCCAGTACTTC
.,few,TRBV29-1,TRBJ2-1,CSTSGQSPPGVYNEQFF,TGCAGCACCTCGGGACAGTCACCCCCGGGGGTATACAATGAGCAGTTCTTC
TRBD2,many,TRBV7-8,TRBJ2-4,CASSETSGAKNIQYF,TGTGCCAGCAGTGAGACTAGCGGGGCCAAAAACATTCAGTACTTC
.,.,TRBV20-1,TRBJ1-2,CSAIETGPYGYTF,TGCAGTGCTATCGAGACAGGTCCCTATGGCTACACCTTC
TRBD1,many,TRBV20-1,TRBJ1-5,CSARTFGTGSDQPQHF,TGCAGTGCTAGAACTTTCGGGACAGGGTCCGATCAGCCCCAGCATTTT
TRBD2,.,TRBV20-1,TRBJ2-3,CSAMTSGGATDTQYF,TGCAGTGCTATGACTAGCGGGGGGGCCACAGATACGCAGTATTTT
.,.,TRBV7-9,TRBJ1-5,CASSLGVSQPQHF,TGTGCCAGCAGCTTAGGGGTTAGTCAGCCCCAGCATTTT
TRBD2,.,TRBV24-1,TRBJ2-3,CATSDLKRGPSTDTDTQYF,TGTGCCACCAGTGATTTGAAGCGGGGGCCCTCAACAGACACAGATACGCAGTATTTT
TRBD2,.,TRBV5-4,TRBJ2-1,CASSLMGSGGTNEQFF,TGTGCCAGCAGCTTGATGGGAAGCGGGGGGACAAATGAGCAGTTCTTC
.,many,TRBV20-1,TRBJ2-1,CSASPLRSGEQFF,TGCAGTGCTAGCCCCCTCAGAAGCGGGGAGCAGTTCTTC
.,.,TRBV5-4,TRBJ2-1,CASSPGRSNNEQFF,TGTGCCAGCAGCCCGGGACGCTCTAACAATGAGCAGTTCTTC
.,few,TRBV28,TRBJ2-7,CASSLWDSNEQYF,TGTGCCAGCAGTTTATGGGACTCGAACGAGCAGTACTTC
.,few,TRBV15,TRBJ2-7,CATSEGNYEQYF,TGTGCCACCAGCGAGGGTAATTACGAGCAGTACTTC
.,.,TRBV10-2,TRBJ1-4,CASSERQLVNEKLFF,TGCGCCAGCAGTGAGAGACAGCTCGTTAATGAAAAACTGTTTTTT
.,.,TRBV3-1,TRBJ2-7,CASSPRTVYEQYF,TGTGCCAGCAGCCCCCGGACAGTGTACGAGCAGTACTTC
.,many,TRBV12-3/TRBV12-4,TRBJ2-5,CASSLSSSETQYF,TGTGCCAGCAGTTTGTCAAGCTCGGAGACCCAGTACTTC
TRBD2,many,TRBV12-3/TRBV12-4,TRBJ2-5,CASSFSGGQETQYF,TGTGCCAGCAGTTTTAGCGGGGGTCAAGAGACCCAGTACTTC
.,many,TRBV6-1,TRBJ2-5,CASTNGLGEETQYF,TGTGCCAGCACCAACGGGCTTGGAGAAGAGACCCAGTACTTC